These T cell receptor beta chains were read from a single sample in a study of a mutant IDH1 vaccine in newly diagnosed glioma. Their cognate antigens are unknown. Method: immunoSEQ multiplex PCR; TCRdb's copy keeps in-frame clones and lacks some. Found here are tens of thousands of clones, 80% to 90% of them singletons; the top ten hold 1.5% to 2%. The sequences come from PBMCs, collected from a glioma patient whose treatment included an IDH1 peptide vaccine. These receptors were collected from a middle-aged man with glioma. Each CDR3 is given with its conserved first and last residue. Fields, in order: D gene, J gene, V gene, clone size, CDR3 protein, CDR3 DNA. D genes are given only for firm matches. Clone size is given for some rows only: seen once, a few or many times, or a class if the clone is expanded.

NA,TRBJ2-2,TRBV10-3,NA,CAIRTGTGELFF,TGTGCCATCAGAACAGGCACCGGGGAGCTGTTTTTT
TRBD1,TRBJ1-2,TRBV6-6,once,CASRIDRAANYGYTF,TGTGCCAGCAGGATCGACAGGGCCGCTAACTATGGCTACACCTTC
NA,TRBJ2-1,TRBV7-8,once,CASSSSIGMAYNEQFF,TGTGCCAGCAGCTCCTCTATCGGGATGGCTTACAATGAGCAGTTCTTC
TRBD2,TRBJ2-3,TRBV6-6,once,CASGTSGSGTDTQYF,TGTGCCAGCGGGACTAGCGGGAGCGGCACAGATACGCAGTATTTT
NA,TRBJ2-7,TRBV7-5,NA,CVRSLGRPSGSSSYEQYF,TGTGTCAGAAGCTTAGGACGGCCTAGCGGGTCGAGCTCCTACGAGCAGTACTTC
TRBD1,TRBJ1-1,TRBV27,once,CASSPGTAANEAFF,TGTGCCAGCAGTCCCGGGACAGCGGCTAATGAAGCTTTCTTT
NA,TRBJ2-1,TRBV4-1,NA,CASSQQTVNNEQFF,TGCGCCAGCAGCCAACAAACCGTGAACAATGAGCAGTTCTTC
NA,TRBJ2-7,TRBV13,NA,CASSLGVGQATYEQYF,TGTGCCAGCAGCTTAGGGGTGGGCCAGGCCACCTACGAGCAGTACTTC
TRBD2,TRBJ2-2,TRBV4-1,NA,CASSLIGTSTTGELFF,TGCGCCAGCAGCCTGATCGGGACTAGTACAACCGGGGAGCTGTTTTTT
NA,TRBJ2-5,TRBV5-1,NA,CASRPTVGQTQYF,TGCGCCAGCAGACCGACGGTGGGGCAGACCCAGTACTTC
NA,TRBJ1-4,TRBV5-1,few,CASSLGAGGGTNEKLFF,TGCGCCAGCAGCTTGGGGGCAGGCGGGGGCACTAATGAAAAACTGTTTTTT
TRBD2,TRBJ2-1,TRBV11-2,NA,CASSTLTSGIGNEQFF,TGTGCCAGCAGCACCCTGACTAGCGGTATAGGCAATGAGCAGTTCTTC
NA,TRBJ1-5,TRBV7-2,NA,CASSLGGDNQPQHF,TGTGCCAGCAGCTTAGGAGGGGACAATCAGCCCCAGCATTTT
NA,TRBJ1-2,TRBV19,once,CASSIGSQRYF,TGTGCCAGTAGTATAGGGTCTCAACGCTACTTC
NA,TRBJ2-7,TRBV12-5,NA,CASGLTPDGTLLGEQYF,TGTGCTAGTGGTTTGACCCCAGACGGGACACTCCTTGGTGAGCAGTACTTC
NA,TRBJ2-7,TRBV18,few,CASSPYTGTAEQYF,TGTGCCAGTTCACCCTATACAGGGACGGCCGAGCAGTACTTC
NA,TRBJ2-7,TRBV7-2,NA,CASSSATGLYEQYF,TGTGCCAGCAGCTCGGCGACGGGACTCTACGAGCAGTACTTC
NA,TRBJ2-1,TRBV7-2,NA,CASSLPGREQFF,TGTGCCAGCAGCTTGCCCGGCCGGGAGCAGTTCTTC
TRBD2,TRBJ2-1,TRBV5-1,NA,CASSQTSSGAYNEQFF,TGCGCCAGCAGCCAGACCTCTAGCGGGGCCTACAATGAGCAGTTCTTC
NA,TRBJ2-2,TRBV27,few,CASSSGTRITGELFF,TGTGCCAGCAGTTCCGGGACACGGATCACCGGGGAGCTGTTTTTT
NA,TRBJ2-7,TRBV13,NA,CASSSGNEQYF,TGTGCCAGCAGCTCAGGTAACGAGCAGTACTTC
NA,TRBJ2-5,TRBV7-8,NA,CASSSRGLGETQYF,TGTGCCAGCAGCTCTAGGGGGTTAGGAGAGACCCAGTACTTC
TRBD2,TRBJ2-1,TRBV18,NA,CASSPSGSSYNEQFF,TGTGCCAGCTCACCAAGCGGGAGCTCCTACAATGAGCAGTTCTTC
TRBD2,TRBJ2-7,TRBV19,NA,CASSMGSSGTYEQYF,TGTGCCAGTAGTATGGGATCTAGCGGGACCTACGAGCAGTACTTC
NA,TRBJ2-5,TRBV6-5,NA,CASSYRDQETQYF,TGTGCCAGCAGTTATAGAGATCAAGAGACCCAGTACTTC
NA,TRBJ2-7,TRBV2,NA,CATRADTYEQYF,TGTGCCACGCGGGCCGATACCTACGAGCAGTACTTC
TRBD2,TRBJ2-7,TRBV10-3,once,CAISLDPGRGGRDPQQYF,TGTGCCATCAGCCTAGACCCGGGGCGGGGCGGGAGGGACCCTCAGCAGTACTTC
NA,TRBJ1-3,TRBV19,NA,CASTVSGNTIYF,TGTGCCAGTACAGTCTCTGGAAACACCATATATTTT
NA,TRBJ2-5,TRBV4-2,NA,CASRPDLWETQYF,TGTGCCAGCAGACCGGACTTGTGGGAGACCCAGTACTTC
TRBD1,TRBJ1-4,TRBV27,NA,CATQGAGSNEKLFF,TGTGCCACCCAGGGGGCGGGAAGTAATGAAAAACTGTTTTTT
TRBD2,TRBJ2-5,TRBV2,NA,CASSKQLRLAGQETQYF,TGTGCCAGCAGTAAACAACTTCGACTAGCGGGTCAAGAGACCCAGTACTTC
NA,TRBJ2-2,TRBV21-1,NA,CASSKGGRPNTGELFF,TGTGCCAGCAGCAAAGGAGGGCGACCGAACACCGGGGAGCTGTTTTTT
TRBD2,TRBJ2-1,TRBV4-3,NA,CASSQGGTIRHEQFF,TGCGCCAGCAGCCAAGGGGGGACTATCCGCCATGAGCAGTTCTTC
TRBD1,TRBJ2-1,TRBV2,NA,CASSLGQVLNEQFF,TGTGCCAGCAGCCTAGGACAGGTATTAAATGAGCAGTTCTTC
NA,TRBJ1-1,TRBV5-1,NA,CASSLGVEEGTEAFF,TGCGCCAGTAGCTTGGGGGTCGAAGAGGGAACTGAAGCTTTCTTT
TRBD2,TRBJ2-2,TRBV19,NA,CASSNVEISGRENTGELFF,TGTGCCAGTAGTAACGTAGAGATTAGCGGGAGGGAAAACACCGGGGAGCTGTTTTTT
TRBD2,TRBJ2-5,TRBV7-2,NA,CASSSDPTSGRGETQYF,TGTGCCAGCAGCTCGGATCCCACTAGCGGGAGAGGTGAGACCCAGTACTTC
NA,TRBJ1-1,TRBV6-1,NA,CASSELVRNMNTEAFF,TGTGCCAGCAGTGAGTTGGTCAGGAACATGAACACTGAAGCTTTCTTT
NA,TRBJ1-5,TRBV6-4,NA,CASSERTAYSNQPQHF,TGTGCCAGCAGTGAGAGGACAGCCTATAGCAATCAGCCCCAGCATTTT
TRBD2,TRBJ2-1,TRBV5-6,NA,CASSFFTSGRRNEQFF,TGTGCCAGCAGCTTCTTTACTAGCGGGAGAAGGAATGAGCAGTTCTTC
TRBD1,TRBJ2-4,TRBV27,NA,CASSPRDSVAKNIQYF,TGTGCCAGCAGTCCACGGGACAGTGTAGCCAAAAACATTCAGTACTTC
NA,TRBJ2-7,TRBV6-7,NA,CADSGEQYF,TGTGCCGACTCGGGCGAGCAGTACTTC
TRBD2,TRBJ2-7,TRBV27,NA,CASSLGLAYEQYF,TGTGCCAGCAGTTTGGGACTAGCCTACGAGCAGTACTTC
TRBD1,TRBJ2-5,TRBV19,NA,CASSGRGRETQYF,TGTGCCAGTAGTGGCAGGGGGCGGGAGACCCAGTACTTC
TRBD1,TRBJ2-5,TRBV7-6,once,CASSLAGQGAETQYF,TGTGCCAGCAGCTTAGCGGGACAGGGGGCAGAGACCCAGTACTTC
NA,TRBJ2-3,TRBV27,NA,CASARGWDTQYF,TGTGCCAGCGCCAGGGGTTGGGATACGCAGTATTTT
NA,TRBJ2-7,TRBV6-5,once,CASSYSGGGEYEQYF,TGTGCCAGCAGTTACTCGGGCGGGGGCGAATACGAGCAGTACTTC
NA,TRBJ2-7,TRBV5-8,NA,CASSPTVPYEQYF,TGTGCCAGCAGCCCGACGGTTCCCTACGAGCAGTACTTC